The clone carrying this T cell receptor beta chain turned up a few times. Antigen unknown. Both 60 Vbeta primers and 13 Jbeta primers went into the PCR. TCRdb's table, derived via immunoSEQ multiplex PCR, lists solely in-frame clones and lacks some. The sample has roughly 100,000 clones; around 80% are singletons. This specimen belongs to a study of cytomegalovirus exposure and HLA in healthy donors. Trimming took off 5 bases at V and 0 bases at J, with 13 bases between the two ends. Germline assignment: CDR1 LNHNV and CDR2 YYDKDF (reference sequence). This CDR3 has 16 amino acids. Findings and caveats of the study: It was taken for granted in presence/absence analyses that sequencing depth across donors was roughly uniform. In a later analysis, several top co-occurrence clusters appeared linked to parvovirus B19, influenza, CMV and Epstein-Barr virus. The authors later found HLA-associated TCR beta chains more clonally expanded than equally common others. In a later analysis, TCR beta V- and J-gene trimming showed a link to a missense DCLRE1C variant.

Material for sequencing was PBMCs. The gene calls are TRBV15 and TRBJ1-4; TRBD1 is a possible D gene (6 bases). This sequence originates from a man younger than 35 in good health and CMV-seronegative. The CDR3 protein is CATSRRQAATNEKLFF. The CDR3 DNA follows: TGTGCCACCAGCCGTAGACAGGCTGCAACTAATGAAAAACTGTTTTTT.